The 9 T cell receptor beta chains below all came from one sample that was sequenced in a study of control samples from healthy donors and cancer patients. Only in-frame clones appear in the TCRdb table, and some are missing; sequencing was by immunoSEQ multiplex PCR. The sample carries 120,000 or so clones, 85% to 95% recorded once. Sequencing was carried out using PBMCs. The source of these receptors is a man older than 75 with head and neck cancer.

The chain carries TRBV21-1 and TRBJ2-3; TRBD2, as called in the table, went unchecked against the DNA. TRBV21-1 is a pseudogene. This CDR3 is 17 amino acids long. The CDR3 loop is CASSKPSGGGNTDTQYF. In DNA form, the CDR3 reads TGTGCCAGCAGCAAACCCAGCGGGGGGGGCAACACAGATACGCAGTATTTT.

The CDR3 is CASSPMTTGEVEKLFF. As DNA, the CDR3 is TGTGCCAGCAGCCCGATGACGACAGGGGAGGTTGAAAAACTGTTTTTT. The chain has TRBV3-1 (or the pseudogene TRBV3-2) and TRBJ1-4, with 8 positions matching TRBD1. V lost 4 bases and J lost 7; bases outside the gene matches: 11. The CDR3 runs 16 residues. Germline-derived CDR1 and CDR2 are LGHDT and YNNKEL (reference sequence).

The chain has TRBV5-4 and TRBJ1-4; TRBD1 matches at 9 bases. The trim removed 0 bases at V and 5 bases at J, leaving 2 bases unmatched. This CDR3 is 15 amino acids long. From germline, CDR1 is SGHNT and CDR2 YYREEE (reference sequence). The CDR3 here is CASSLVGTGNEKLFF. In nucleotides, the CDR3 is TGTGCCAGCAGCTTGGTGGGGACAGGGAATGAAAAACTGTTTTTT.

CDR3 nucleotides: TGTGCCAGCAGCTTGGGGAGTTTCGGCAGCTCCTATAATTCACCCCTCCACTTT. It codes for CASSLGSFGSSYNSPLHF. The chain carries TRBV5-6 and TRBJ1-6; D unresolved. The CDR3 covers 18 residues. Trimming removed 0 bases from V and 0 bases from J, with 13 bases in between. The germline V gene has CDR1 SGHDT and CDR2 YYEEEE.

The rearrangement uses TRBV9 and TRBJ2-4, with a tentative D call TRBD2 (5 bases). The CDR3 spans 17 residues. V lost 3 bases and J 0 bases, leaving 16 bases between the germline ends. From germline, CDR1 is SGDLS and CDR2 YYNGEE. CDR3 residues: CASSAHTTGIAKNIQYF. The CDR3, as DNA: TGTGCCAGCAGCGCCCACACGACGGGAATAGCCAAAAACATTCAGTACTTC.

This chain connects TRBV6-5 to TRBJ2-5; D might be TRBD1 (5 bases). In germline, CDR1 is MNHEY, CDR2 SVGAGI. CDR3 length: 13 residues. V lost 6 bases and J lost 5, with 13 bases in between. The CDR3 reads CASRGVVGETQYF. CDR3 sequence (DNA): TGTGCCAGCAGAGGGGTGGTGGGTGAGACCCAGTACTTC.

The rearrangement links TRBV6-4 to TRBJ2-3; D gene unclear. Trimming left V 4 bases short and J 8 bases short, with 19 bases between. Germline assignment: CDR1 MRHNA and CDR2 SNTAGT. There are 15 residues in the CDR3. CDR3 residues: CASSVGLARTGTQYF. CDR3 nucleotide sequence: TGTGCCAGCAGTGTGGGTCTCGCCCGCACGGGTACGCAGTATTTT.

This sequence joins TRBV9 and TRBJ2-2; no clear D gene. This CDR3 region has 14 residues. V lost 0 bases to trimming and J lost 2 bases, with 5 bases between them. Germline loops: CDR1 SGDLS, CDR2 YYNGEE. CDR3 nucleotides: TGTGCCAGCAGCGTAGTGAGTAACACCGGGGAGCTGTTTTTT. It is translated as CASSVVSNTGELFF.

The chain recombines TRBV5-1 with TRBJ2-1; 9 nucleotides match TRBD2. CDR3 size: 18 residues. V lost 0 bases to trimming and J lost 0 bases; unmatched junction nucleotides: 7. CDR1 is SGHRS, CDR2 YFSETQ, per germline. The CDR3 loop reads CASSLVASGMSSYNEQFF. CDR3 DNA sequence: TGCGCCAGCAGCTTGGTGGCTAGCGGGATGAGCTCCTACAATGAGCAGTTCTTC.